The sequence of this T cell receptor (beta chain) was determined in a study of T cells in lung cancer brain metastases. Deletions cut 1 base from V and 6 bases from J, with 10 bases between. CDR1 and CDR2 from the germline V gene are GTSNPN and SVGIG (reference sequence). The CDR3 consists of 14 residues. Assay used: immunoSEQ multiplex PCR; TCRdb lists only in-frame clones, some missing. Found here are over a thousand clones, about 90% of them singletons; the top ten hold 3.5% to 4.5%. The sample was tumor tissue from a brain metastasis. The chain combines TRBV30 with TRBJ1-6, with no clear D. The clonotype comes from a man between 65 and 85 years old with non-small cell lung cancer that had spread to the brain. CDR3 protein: CAWSEIIGNSPLHF. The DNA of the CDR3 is TGTGCCTGGAGTGAGATAATTGGTAATTCACCCCTCCACTTT.